The 30 T cell receptor beta chains presented below share a single source sample, sequenced in a study of T-cell memory formation after mild COVID-19. TCRdb itself ran the 5' RACE reads through MiXCR, one entry per CDR3 protein. Altogether 580,000 or so distinct CDR3 sequences are present, 15% to 20% being singletons, with the ten largest covering about 8.1%. Sequencing was done on a sample of PBMCs or a T cell subset sorted from them (not recorded which). Receptors originate from an adult woman who had mild COVID-19 (a few samples of this study predate the infection). Cell type and time point are not known.

The chain combines TRBV20-1 with TRBJ1-1; possibly TRBD1 for D (5 bases). This CDR3 spans 14 amino acids. Germline V gene data show CDR1 as DFQATT and CDR2 as SNEGSKA (reference sequence). Trimming removed 5 bases from V and 0 bases from J, with 13 bases in between. This CDR3 is CSAYNGGLNTEAFF. CDR3 in DNA: TGCAGTGCTTACAACGGGGGTCTGAACACTGAAGCTTTCTTT.

There are a few counts of this clonotype. The genes are TRBV6-1 and TRBJ1-3; no definite D call. The germline V and J ends were trimmed by 2 bases and 4 bases, with 12 bases remaining between them. Germline V gene lookup returns CDR1 MNHNS and CDR2 SASEGT. This CDR3 has 15 amino acids. CDR3 DNA: TGTGCCAGCAGTGAAAGGTCCGGGAGAGGAAACACCATATATTTT. Translation gives CASSERSGRGNTIYF.

This clonotype was seen only a few times. This chain links TRBV4-1 with TRBJ1-2; D might be TRBD1 (6 bases). The CDR3 has 16 amino acids. Germline CDR1 MGHRA, CDR2 YSYEKL. Trimming removed 4 bases at V and 0 bases at J, with 15 bases between. CDR3 in DNA: TGCGCCAGCAGCCTCAAGATAGGACAGCCTAACTATGGCTACACCTTC. The encoded protein is CASSLKIGQPNYGYTF.

There are a few counts of this clonotype. The chain joins TRBV7-9 to TRBJ2-1; no reliable D call. Germline V gives CDR1 SEHNR, CDR2 FQNEAQ (reference sequence). Deletions cut 3 bases from V and 5 bases from J, with 14 bases between. The CDR3 has 15 amino acids. The CDR3 reads CASSFGRLLNNEQFF. CDR3 in DNA: TGTGCCAGCAGCTTCGGGCGCTTATTGAACAATGAGCAGTTCTTC.

The table lists this clonotype with a few counts. The chain uses TRBV6-2 or TRBV6-3 and TRBJ2-1, with D possibly TRBD2 on 7 matching bases. The germline V and J ends were trimmed by 7 bases and 10 bases, with 17 bases remaining between them. The CDR3 has 13 amino acids. CDR1 MNHEY and CDR2 SVGEGT come from the germline V gene. Here the CDR3 reads CASTPGGPSEQFF. CDR3 nucleotide sequence: TGTGCCAGCACCCCCGGGGGGCCTTCGGAGCAGTTCTTC.

This clonotype showed up just a few times. The gene calls are TRBV7-2 and TRBJ2-2; 7 positions match TRBD1. Germline-derived CDR1 and CDR2 are SGHTA and FQGNSA. CDR3 length equals 14 residues. J gave up 5 bases and V 6 bases, and 6 bases lay outside the gene matches. Here the CDR3 DNA reads TGTGCCAGCAGGCGACAGGGCGTTACCGGGGAGCTGTTTTTT. Translating it yields CASRRQGVTGELFF. The complete variable domain, with remaining parts taken from reference TRBV7-2 and TRBJ2-2, reads GAGVSQSPSNKVTEKGKDVELRCDPISGHTALYWYRQSLGQGLEFLIYFQGNSAPDKSGLPSDRFSAERTGGSVSTLTIQRTQQEDSAVYLCASRRQGVTGELFFGEGSRLTVL.

The table lists this clonotype with a count of one. CDR3 residues: CSVGTNYGYTF. CDR3 DNA: TGCAGCGTAGGTACTAACTATGGCTACACCTTC. This rearrangement joins TRBV29-1 to TRBJ1-2; D ambiguous. V was pared by 6 bases and J by 0 bases, with 5 bases between. CDR3 length: 11 residues. The germline V gene encodes CDR1 SQVTM and CDR2 ANQGSEA.

This clonotype was counted a few times. The chain carries TRBV5-1 and TRBJ2-5; possible D gene TRBD2, 6 bases. The CDR3 is 14 amino acids. CDR1 SGHRS and CDR2 YFSETQ come from the germline V gene. Trimming cost V 4 bases and J 5 bases, with 15 bases left between them. The CDR3 bases are TGCGCCAGCAGCATCCTGGGGGGTAGGGAGACCCAGTACTTC. Translation gives CASSILGGRETQYF.

This clonotype has only a few counts. The chain joins TRBV13 to TRBJ2-1; TRBD1 agrees at 8 bases. V trimming: 4 bases; J trimming: 0 bases; junction bases outside the gene matches: 8. The CDR3 totals 17 residues. Looked up from germline, CDR1 is PRHDT and CDR2 is FYEKMQ (reference sequence). CDR3 sequence reads: CASSSRTGWGSYNEQFF. For the CDR3, the DNA is TGTGCCAGCAGCTCGCGGACAGGGTGGGGCTCCTACAATGAGCAGTTCTTC.

This chain connects TRBV15 to TRBJ1-5, with D tentatively TRBD1 (5 bases). Trimming stripped 0 bases from V and 4 bases from J, with 10 bases between. There are 15 residues in the CDR3. Germline lookup yields CDR1 LNHNV and CDR2 YYDKDF (reference sequence). CDR3 sequence reads: CATSRDRVRNQPQHF. In DNA, the CDR3 is TGTGCCACCAGCAGAGACAGGGTAAGAAATCAGCCCCAGCATTTT.

In this sample, this clonotype turned up a few times. J is TRBJ2-3 and V is TRBV5-1; TRBD2 matches 7 bases. This CDR3 comprises 16 residues. Germline CDR1 is SGHRS and CDR2 is YFSETQ. J gave up 2 bases and V 0 bases, and 6 bases lay outside the gene matches. The CDR3 loop is CASSLVSGAPTDTQYF. The CDR3 DNA is TGCGCCAGCAGCTTGGTGAGCGGGGCGCCCACAGATACGCAGTATTTT.

This clonotype appeared a few times. The chain carries TRBV7-2 and TRBJ2-1, with D possibly being TRBD2 (6 bases). The V gene lost 1 base and the J gene lost 2 bases, with 9 bases spanning the gap. Germline lookup yields CDR1 SGHTA and CDR2 FQGNSA. The CDR3 is 15 amino acids. CDR3 loop: CASSLDGGTYNEQFF. The CDR3 DNA sequence: TGTGCCAGCAGCTTAGACGGGGGTACCTACAATGAGCAGTTCTTC.

The chain combines TRBV29-1 with TRBJ1-2, with D unresolved. There are 14 residues in the CDR3. V lost 3 bases and J 4 bases, leaving 15 bases between the germline ends. CDR1 is SQVTM, CDR2 ANQGSEA, per germline. The CDR3 DNA sequence: TGCAGCGTTGATCTCAGTCAGACCACCTATGGCTACACCTTC. Encoded protein: CSVDLSQTTYGYTF.

This rearrangement joins TRBV29-1 to TRBJ2-7; maybe TRBD2 (5 bases). Trimming left V 4 bases short and J 2 bases short, with 12 bases between. The CDR3 sequence is 13 residues long. CDR1 SQVTM and CDR2 ANQGSEA come from the germline V gene. In nucleotides, the CDR3 is TGCAGCGTTGGCACCGGGGTAACCTACGAGCAGTACTTC. Residues: CSVGTGVTYEQYF.

CDR3 nucleotide sequence: TGTGCCAGCACCGCCCGGACGTTCAGCTCCTACGAGCAGTACTTC. This encodes CASTARTFSSYEQYF. The rearrangement uses TRBV2 and TRBJ2-7; D unresolved. V was trimmed by 7 bases and J by 0 bases, leaving 16 bases between them. The germline CDR1 and CDR2 sequences are SNHLY and FYNNEI. The CDR3 is 15 amino acids.

The chain links TRBV7-8 to TRBJ1-4; D not resolved. CDR3 length: 14 residues. From germline, CDR1 is SGHVS and CDR2 FQNEAQ. V shed 2 bases and J shed 14 bases, with 18 bases lying between them. The CDR3 loop is CASSLPSPGFGLFF. The CDR3 nucleotides read TGTGCCAGCAGCTTACCCTCCCCCGGATTTGGGCTGTTTTTT.

This clonotype was picked up a small number of times. The V and J genes are TRBV5-1 and TRBJ2-1; D is tentatively TRBD1 or TRBD2 (5 bases each). CDR3 length equals 15 residues. Germline V gene sequence: CDR1 SGHRS, CDR2 YFSETQ. V gave up 0 bases and J gave up 7 bases, with 14 bases separating them. The CDR3 reads CASSLDPGTPNEQFF. The CDR3 DNA is TGCGCCAGCAGCTTGGACCCCGGGACCCCGAATGAGCAGTTCTTC.

This clonotype showed up just a few times. The CDR3 nucleotides read TGCGCCAGCAGCTTGGACCGGACGGTAAGATACGAGCAGTACTTC. Its protein is CASSLDRTVRYEQYF. This chain uses TRBV5-1 with TRBJ2-7; D not certain. This CDR3 region has 15 residues. Germline lookup yields CDR1 SGHRS and CDR2 YFSETQ. Trimming took off 0 bases at V and 4 bases at J, with 14 bases between the two ends.

This clonotype came up a few times. The CDR3 bases are TGTGCCAGCAGCTCTAGCGGGGGGGCGAGTGAGACCCAGTACTTC. Translated, it gives CASSSSGGASETQYF. This chain joins TRBV12-3 or TRBV12-4 and TRBJ2-5; 12 bases fit TRBD2. The V and J ends lost 6 bases and 5 bases, in that order; junction bases with no gene match: 7. The CDR3 is made up of 15 amino acids.

Ten or more counts support this clonotype. The chain joins TRBV7-6 to TRBJ2-5; 8 bases are shared with TRBD1. Germline trimming cut 5 bases from V and 3 bases from J; bases unmatched to any gene: 2. Per the germline V gene, CDR1 is SGHVS and CDR2 is FNYEAQ. This CDR3 is built from 13 residues. The CDR3 loop is CASSRQGKETQYF. CDR3 nucleotide sequence: TGTGCCAGCAGCCGACAGGGGAAAGAGACCCAGTACTTC. The full variable domain, rest sourced from reference TRBV7-6 and TRBJ2-5, is GAGVSQSPRYKVTKRGQDVALRCDPISGHVSLYWYRQALGQGPEFLTYFNYEAQQDKSGLPNDRFSAERPEGSISTLTIQRTEQRDSAMYRCASSRQGKETQYFGPGTRLLVL.

This clonotype appeared a few times. V is TRBV15 and J is TRBJ1-3; D remains ambiguous. This CDR3 has 15 residues. V was trimmed by 0 bases and J by 0 bases, leaving 6 bases between them. Germline-derived CDR1 and CDR2 are LNHNV and YYDKDF (reference sequence). In DNA form, the CDR3 reads TGTGCCACCAGCAGAGATTTACTCTCTGGAAACACCATATATTTT. It yields the protein CATSRDLLSGNTIYF.

The rearrangement joins TRBV20-1 to TRBJ1-1; a weak D match, TRBD1 (5 bases). V was clipped by 0 bases and J by 0 bases, with 14 bases between them. The CDR3 is 16 residues long. Germline V gene sequence: CDR1 DFQATT, CDR2 SNEGSKA (reference sequence). The DNA for the CDR3 is TGCAGTGCTAGAGACCCCAGACAGTTCATGAACACTGAAGCTTTCTTT. Its protein is CSARDPRQFMNTEAFF.

This clonotype was seen only a few times. This sequence joins TRBV7-9 and TRBJ2-5; 10 bases match TRBD2. Germline values: CDR1 SEHNR, CDR2 FQNEAQ (reference sequence). V was pared by 2 bases and J by 4 bases, with 10 bases of the junction left unmatched. The CDR3 is made up of 17 amino acids. CDR3 sequence: CASSLSRGLASGETQYF. For the CDR3, the DNA is TGTGCCAGCAGCTTATCCCGGGGACTAGCGTCAGGAGAGACCCAGTACTTC.

CDR3 DNA: TGTGCCTGGGGGGACACTTCGAACACTGAAGCTTTCTTT. Protein product: CAWGDTSNTEAFF. This chain connects TRBV30 to TRBJ1-1, with TRBD1 as a possible D gene (6 bases). Germline lookup yields CDR1 GTSNPN and CDR2 SVGIG (reference sequence). The CDR3 has 13 residues. Between the trimmed V and J ends, which lost 5 bases and 1 base, there was a span of 11 bases.

This clonotype was seen more than once but under ten times. The chain combines TRBV7-9 with TRBJ2-1; no clear D. In germline, CDR1 is SEHNR, CDR2 FQNEAQ (reference sequence). The V end lost 5 bases, the J end lost 7 bases, and 21 bases lay between the germline ends. The CDR3 is made up of 16 amino acids. The CDR3 DNA reads as TGTGCCAGCAGCCTTAGAAGGGATTCCCGAGAGAATGAGCAGTTCTTC. Residues: CASSLRRDSRENEQFF.

This clonotype was counted only a few times. The gene calls are TRBV4-2 and TRBJ1-2, with unresolved D. V lost 0 bases and J 4 bases, leaving 15 bases between the germline ends. The CDR3 has 16 residues. Germline V CDR1 and CDR2: LGHNA, YNFKEQ. As DNA, the CDR3 is TGTGCCAGCAGCCAAGATAGCGCCGTCAGCCCCTATGGCTACACCTTC. This codes for CASSQDSAVSPYGYTF.

J is TRBJ2-1 and V is TRBV11-1; perhaps TRBD2 as D (5 bases). Germline V gives CDR1 SGHAT, CDR2 FQDESV (reference sequence). The CDR3 is 15 residues long. V shed 2 bases and J shed 0 bases, with 8 bases lying between them. In DNA form, the CDR3 reads TGTGCCAGCAGCTTAACTAGTCTCTCCTACAATGAGCAGTTCTTC. Translation: CASSLTSLSYNEQFF.

The chain is built from TRBV6-2 or TRBV6-3 and TRBJ2-7; D is perhaps TRBD1 (6 bases). Germline CDR1 is MNHEY and CDR2 is SVGEGT. The ends were cut back, 5 bases at V and 3 bases at J, with 17 bases in the middle. CDR3 length: 15 residues. The CDR3 sequence: CASSLSGQTLYEQYF. CDR3 in DNA: TGTGCCAGCAGTCTAAGTGGACAGACGCTCTACGAGCAGTACTTC.

The table lists this clonotype with a few counts. The J gene is TRBJ1-1, the V gene TRBV7-2; TRBD1 aligns across 7 bases. Germline loops: CDR1 SGHTA, CDR2 FQGNSA. There are 14 residues in the CDR3. After removal of 3 bases from V and 8 bases from J, the junction contained 9 bases not matched to a gene. This CDR3 is CASSFRPRDSEAFF. The CDR3 DNA sequence: TGTGCCAGCAGCTTCCGACCCCGGGACAGCGAAGCTTTCTTT.

Many counts were recorded for this clonotype. The chain uses TRBV24-1 and TRBJ2-3; 9 bases line up with TRBD1. Germline-derived CDR1 and CDR2 are KGHDR and SFDVKD. This CDR3 is built from 13 residues. J was trimmed by 15 bases and V by 0 bases; bases with no gene match: 6. CDR3 loop: CATSDLLRTGEYF. CDR3 sequence (DNA): TGTGCCACCAGTGATTTGCTTCGGACAGGGGAATATTTT.